Presented here are 30 T cell receptor beta chains from one specimen sequenced in a study of blood T cell repertoires in COVID-19 (TCRdb year 2020). Library preparation was by the immunoSEQ multiplex PCR assay. TCRdb obtained this table from immuneACCESS and retained in-frame rearrangements with V and J assigned. These tables miss some clones; where compared with another copy, unresolved V genes account for less than half of the shortfall, and the remainder is unexplained. Counted in this sample were about 250,000 clones; around 90% of them appeared once. The ten largest clones represent roughly 3% of the sample. Source material: peripheral blood. All receptors come from a man between 18 and 29 years old with active or convalescent COVID-19.

V is TRBV30 and J is TRBJ2-1; 15 nucleotides agree with TRBD2. This CDR3 has 17 amino acids. Germline V gene lookup returns CDR1 GTSNPN and CDR2 SVGIG (reference sequence). V shed 1 base, J shed 10 bases, and the junction held 11 bases outside the gene matches. The CDR3, as DNA: TGTGCCTGGAGTGCCCTACGGACTAGCGGGGGGGCTAGGGAGCAGTTCTTC. Protein product: CAWSALRTSGGAREQFF.

Points on this clone: Other DNA sequences in this sample translate to the same CDR3. The chain is built from TRBV18 and TRBJ1-2; D remains unclear. This CDR3 is built from 13 residues. CDR1 and CDR2 (germline): KGHSH, LQKENI. V was trimmed by 1 base and J by 3 bases, leaving 6 bases between them. The CDR3 protein is CASSPQGDYGYTF. The DNA for the CDR3 is TGTGCCAGCTCACCACAGGGAGACTATGGCTACACCTTC.

The J gene is TRBJ1-6, the V gene TRBV7-9, with 9 bases aligning to TRBD1. The V gene's germline CDR1 is SEHNR and CDR2 FQNEAQ (reference sequence). V lost 5 bases and J lost 10; bases outside the gene matches: 6. CDR3 length: 14 residues. The CDR3 loop is CASSLGTGKSPLHF. For the CDR3, the DNA is TGTGCCAGCAGCCTAGGGACAGGGAAATCACCCCTCCACTTT. Full variable domain (outside the CDR3, taken from reference TRBV7-9 and TRBJ1-6): DTGVSQNPRHKITKRGQNVTFRCDPISEHNRLYWYRQTLGQGPEFLTYFQNEAQLEKSRLLSDRFSAERPKGSFSTLEIQRTEQGDSAMYLCASSLGTGKSPLHFGNGTRLTVT.

This rearrangement joins TRBV7-8 to TRBJ2-7, with D perhaps matching TRBD1 (6 bases). The CDR3 runs 14 residues. Trimming took 5 bases from V and 2 from J, leaving 13 bases between them. The germline CDR1 and CDR2 sequences are SGHVS and FQNEAQ. The CDR3 is CASSGDTFPYEQYF. The CDR3, as DNA: TGTGCCAGCAGCGGGGACACCTTCCCCTACGAGCAGTACTTC.

The genes are TRBV28 and TRBJ2-7, with D perhaps matching TRBD2 (5 bases). Trimming took off 5 bases at V and 0 bases at J, with 14 bases between the two ends. The CDR3 length is 15 residues. The germline gives CDR1 MDHEN, CDR2 SYDVKM. The DNA of the CDR3 is TGTGCCAGCAGTCCGGAGGCCCTCTACTCCTACGAGCAGTACTTC. Protein: CASSPEALYSYEQYF.

J is TRBJ1-1 and V is TRBV2, with TRBD1 matching 8 bases. J gave up 2 bases and V 4 bases, and 9 bases lay outside the gene matches. Germline CDR1 is SNHLY and CDR2 is FYNNEI. The CDR3 loop spans 16 amino acids. The CDR3 DNA reads as TGTGCCAGCAGTGGGGAGGGGACAGGTCTTAACACTGAAGCTTTCTTT. Its protein product is CASSGEGTGLNTEAFF.

This sequence joins TRBV20-1 and TRBJ2-7; TRBD2 matches 12 bases. Germline V CDR1 and CDR2: DFQATT, SNEGSKA (reference sequence). This CDR3 is built from 14 residues. Trimming removed 3 bases from V and 5 bases from J; junction bases left unmatched: 5. The CDR3: CSASVWTSGNEQYF. The CDR3 coding sequence is TGCAGTGCTAGTGTTTGGACTAGCGGGAACGAGCAGTACTTC.

The V gene is TRBV9, the J gene TRBJ2-7; a possible D gene is TRBD2 (6 bases). Germline V CDR1 and CDR2: SGDLS, YYNGEE. V gave up 4 bases and J gave up 3 bases, with 17 bases separating them. CDR3 length: 15 residues. The CDR3 region has the DNA TGTGCCAGCAGCCCGTGGAGAGCGGGCGACTACGAGCAGTACTTC. Translation: CASSPWRAGDYEQYF.

The chain uses TRBV5-1 and TRBJ2-3, with TRBD2 identical over 10 bases. Germline values: CDR1 SGHRS, CDR2 YFSETQ. This CDR3 spans 17 amino acids. V lost 2 bases and J lost 0; bases outside the gene matches: 6. The CDR3 here is CASSLRTSGASTDTQYF. CDR3 DNA: TGCGCCAGCAGCTTAAGGACTAGCGGTGCTAGCACAGATACGCAGTATTTT. Looking up the rest from reference TRBV5-1 and TRBJ2-3 gives the full variable domain: KAGVTQTPRYLIKTRGQQVTLSCSPISGHRSVSWYQQTPGQGLQFLFEYFSETQRNKGNFPGRFSGRQFSNSRSEMNVSTLELGDSALYLCASSLRTSGASTDTQYFGPGTRLTVL.

The rearrangement links TRBV5-5 to TRBJ1-2, with TRBD1 identical over 7 bases. Per the germline V gene, CDR1 is SGHKS and CDR2 is YYEKEE (reference sequence). V lost 0 bases and J lost 6; bases outside the gene matches: 2. The CDR3 is 13 residues long. CDR3 region: CASSLGQGDGYTF. The CDR3 nucleotides read TGTGCCAGCAGCTTGGGACAGGGTGATGGCTACACCTTC.

V gene TRBV19 combines with J gene TRBJ2-1; 9 bases agree with TRBD1. Per germline, CDR1 LNHDA and CDR2 SQIVND (reference sequence). The CDR3 sequence is 16 residues long. J was trimmed by 8 bases and V by 1 base; bases with no gene match: 9. DNA for the CDR3: TGTGCCAGTAGTATAGGGATGGACAGGGGTGGGGATGAGCAGTTCTTC. Protein product: CASSIGMDRGGDEQFF.

The chain employs TRBV9 and TRBJ1-1; TRBD1 matches at 7 bases. Germline V gives CDR1 SGDLS, CDR2 YYNGEE. The CDR3 contains 15 residues. Trimming at V came to 0 bases and at J to 8 bases, leaving 10 bases not matched to a gene. The CDR3 region has the DNA TGTGCCAGCAGCGTAGGGGGTACTGACAGGGAAGAAGCTTTCTTT. Translation: CASSVGGTDREEAFF.

This clone was detected once. CDR3: CASSYQRDRVYEQYF. CDR3 bases: TGTGCCAGCAGTTACCAACGGGACAGGGTCTACGAGCAGTACTTC. The chain is built from TRBV6-5 and TRBJ2-7; TRBD1 aligns across 9 bases. CDR1 and CDR2 from the germline V gene are MNHEY and SVGAGI. V dropped 2 bases and J dropped 3; count of bases not matched to a gene: 5. The CDR3 loop spans 15 amino acids.

The V gene is TRBV6-5, the J gene TRBJ1-5, with a weak D call TRBD1 (5 bases). V lost 0 bases and J lost 6, with 9 bases in between. The CDR3 sequence is 14 residues long. Germline V CDR1 and CDR2: MNHEY, SVGAGI. The CDR3 region has the DNA TGTGCCAGCAGTTACTCCCAGGGTTTTCAGCCCCAGCATTTT. Amino acid sequence: CASSYSQGFQPQHF.

This clone was observed once. This chain uses TRBV19 with TRBJ2-1, with a weak D call TRBD2 (5 bases). Looked up from germline, CDR1 is LNHDA and CDR2 is SQIVND (reference sequence). This CDR3 has 14 amino acids. Trimming shortened V by 6 bases and J by 7 bases, and 16 bases separated the two germline ends. CDR3 sequence: CASSTTSWRNEQFF. CDR3 DNA sequence: TGTGCCAGTAGCACAACCAGTTGGAGGAATGAGCAGTTCTTC.

The V and J genes are TRBV12-3 or TRBV12-4 and TRBJ2-5; possible D gene TRBD2, 6 bases. V shed 5 bases and J shed 5 bases, with 6 bases lying between them. The length of the CDR3 is 11 residues. The CDR3 spells CASSGGETQYF. The CDR3 DNA sequence: TGTGCCAGCAGTGGAGGGGAGACCCAGTACTTC.

The chain uses TRBV7-2 and TRBJ2-5, with D possibly matching TRBD1 (7 bases). Germline V gene data show CDR1 as SGHTA and CDR2 as FQGNSA. The V end was cut by 3 bases, the J end by 5 bases, with 10 bases between. The CDR3 extends over 13 amino acids. Written as DNA, the CDR3 is TGTGCCAGCAGCTTCAGGGGGGCGGAGACCCAGTACTTC. It yields the protein CASSFRGAETQYF.

This clone has more than one count but fewer than ten. This chain joins TRBV11-2 and TRBJ2-7; 9 bases fit TRBD2. Trimming at V came to 7 bases and at J to 3 bases, leaving 10 bases not matched to a gene. Per germline, CDR1 SGHAT and CDR2 FQNNGV. There are 15 residues in the CDR3. The CDR3: CASTRGALAGYEQYF. Written as DNA, the CDR3 is TGTGCCAGCACGAGAGGTGCACTAGCGGGCTACGAGCAGTACTTC. The variable domain in full, with the rest retrieved from reference TRBV11-2 and TRBJ2-7, is EAGVAQSPRYKIIEKRQSVAFWCNPISGHATLYWYQQILGQGPKLLIQFQNNGVVDDSQLPKDRFSAERLKGVDSTLKIQPAKLEDSAVYLCASTRGALAGYEQYFGPGTRLTVT.

The chain is built from TRBV5-8 and TRBJ1-2; D is undetermined. This CDR3 spans 16 amino acids. V was pared by 0 bases and J by 6 bases, with 18 bases between. CDR1 is SGHTS and CDR2 is YDEGEE in the germline V gene. The CDR3 protein is CASSLAFSGRRDGYTF. The CDR3 nucleotides read TGTGCCAGCAGCTTGGCCTTTTCGGGGAGACGCGATGGCTACACCTTC.

This clone was seen a few times. The rearrangement joins TRBV2 to TRBJ1-4; the match to TRBD1 covers 8 bases. The trim removed 8 bases at V and 5 bases at J, leaving 7 bases unmatched. Germline CDR1 is SNHLY and CDR2 is FYNNEI. The CDR3 covers 14 residues. The CDR3 bases are TGTGCCAGCTTAATGGACAGGGAGAATGAAAAACTGTTTTTT. Protein sequence: CASLMDRENEKLFF.

This clone was counted a single time. J is TRBJ1-1 and V is TRBV10-1; weak D call: TRBD1 (6 bases). V was clipped by 5 bases and J by 5 bases, with 12 bases between them. This CDR3 region has 13 residues. The V gene's germline CDR1 is WNHNN and CDR2 SYGVQD (reference sequence). The chain's CDR3 is CASSRGAGTEAFF. The CDR3 DNA is TGCGCCAGCAGTCGGGGGGCCGGTACTGAAGCTTTCTTT.

This chain links TRBV7-2 with TRBJ1-3, with 12 bases matching TRBD1. Germline V gene data show CDR1 as SGHTA and CDR2 as FQGNSA. This CDR3 region has 16 residues. Trimming took 5 bases from V and 2 from J; bases not matched to a gene: 4. The DNA for the CDR3 is TGTGCCAGCAGCCCAGGGGACAGGGGGCCTGGAAACACCATATATTTT. As protein: CASSPGDRGPGNTIYF.

The genes are TRBV7-8 and TRBJ1-1; TRBD1 matches at 9 bases. CDR1 and CDR2 from the germline V gene are SGHVS and FQNEAQ. V dropped 6 bases and J dropped 3; count of bases not matched to a gene: 5. This CDR3 comprises 14 residues. CDR3 protein: CASSEYRGHTEAFF. The CDR3 region has the DNA TGTGCCAGCAGTGAGTACAGGGGGCACACTGAAGCTTTCTTT.

This clone was recorded once. The chain employs TRBV10-2 and TRBJ2-2; 7 bases agree with TRBD2. Germline V gene data show CDR1 as WSHSY and CDR2 as SAAADI. The length of the CDR3 is 14 residues. Germline trimming cut 7 bases from V and 6 bases from J; bases unmatched to any gene: 8. The CDR3 DNA reads TGCGCCAGCAAACCGGGACTATCTTCCGGGGAGCTGTTTTTT. It yields the protein CASKPGLSSGELFF.

The chain carries TRBV18 and TRBJ1-5; the D is unclear. Trimming stripped 2 bases from V and 3 bases from J, with 8 bases between. Germline CDR1 and CDR2: KGHSH and LQKENI. The CDR3 covers 14 residues. The CDR3 DNA reads as TGTGCCAGCTCACCAGGGCAAACCAATCAGCCCCAGCATTTT. It yields the protein CASSPGQTNQPQHF. Supplemented by reference TRBV18 and TRBJ1-5, the full variable domain reads NAGVMQNPRHLVRRRGQEARLRCSPMKGHSHVYWYRQLPEEGLKFMVYLQKENIIDESGMPKERFSAEFPKEGPSILRIQQVVRGDSAAYFCASSPGQTNQPQHFGDGTRLSIL.

The genes are TRBV12-1 and TRBJ1-5; no check of the table's D call, TRBD1, against the DNA was made. TRBV12-1 is a pseudogene locus. The CDR3 has 15 residues. In DNA, the CDR3 is TGTGCCAGCAGCTTTCACAGGCCCTCCAATCAGCCCCAGCATTTT. Amino acid sequence: CASSFHRPSNQPQHF.

This clone was found a few times. The CDR3 DNA reads TGTGCCAGCAGTGAAGCGGGGACAGGGGGTGGAAACACCATATATTTT. It is translated as CASSEAGTGGGNTIYF. The chain employs TRBV6-1 and TRBJ1-3; TRBD1 matches at 11 bases. After removal of 0 bases from V and 3 bases from J, the junction contained 1 base not matched to a gene. This CDR3 contains 16 residues. The germline V gene has CDR1 MNHNS and CDR2 SASEGT.

V is TRBV6-5 and J is TRBJ2-3, with D possibly being TRBD1 (7 bases). The CDR3 has 14 amino acids. V lost 6 bases to trimming and J lost 2 bases, with 12 bases between them. Germline V gene sequence: CDR1 MNHEY, CDR2 SVGAGI. Here the CDR3 DNA reads TGTGCCAGCAGGCGGGACAGCCTCACAGATACGCAGTATTTT. This gives the protein CASRRDSLTDTQYF.

DNA for the CDR3: TGTGCCAGCAGCCCTGACAGCATGAACACTGAAGCTTTCTTT. Residues: CASSPDSMNTEAFF. This sequence joins TRBV11-3 and TRBJ1-1, with TRBD1 as a possible D gene (5 bases). CDR1 SGHNT and CDR2 YENEEA come from the germline V gene. Trimming took off 5 bases at V and 0 bases at J, with 10 bases between the two ends. The CDR3 loop spans 14 amino acids.

This clone was detected once. The chain has TRBV5-1 and TRBJ2-2; 12 bases line up with TRBD2. With 7 bases clipped from V and 8 bases from J, the junction kept 6 bases outside the gene matches. This CDR3 is built from 14 residues. Germline-derived CDR1 and CDR2 are SGHRS and YFSETQ. The DNA of the CDR3 is TGCGCCAGCCGGACTAGCGGGGTAGAAGGGGAGCTGTTTTTT. Residues: CASRTSGVEGELFF.